The 27 T cell receptor beta chains below all came from one sample that was sequenced in a study of T cells in Graves' hyperthyroidism and ophthalmopathy. RNA transcripts provided the source from which TCR beta CDR3 regions were amplified. HTBI primers were employed in a first-round RT-PCR of the TCR CDR3. TCRdb ran MiXCR on the multiplex PCR reads and lists one entry per CDR3 protein. The sample holds around 350,000 distinct CDR3 sequences, about 20% seen once. The specimen was blood. The receptors shown here come from a woman between 18 and 30 years old with Graves' hyperthyroidism.

The chain recombines TRBV12-3 or TRBV12-4 with TRBJ2-2; D perhaps matches TRBD2 (7 bases). CDR3 length equals 15 residues. This CDR3 reads CAIPLGGAPTGELFF. The CDR3 region has the DNA TGTGCTATCCCGTTGGGGGGGGCGCCCACCGGGGAGCTGTTTTTT.

To note about this clonotype: The junction does not match germline at one end; this may be a read error. The chain has TRBV2 and TRBJ2-2, with a weak D call TRBD2 (5 bases). Germline V CDR1 and CDR2: SNHLY, FYNNEI. The CDR3 has 13 amino acids. The CDR3 nucleotides are TGTGCCAGCAGACCTATACAGACCGGGGATCTGTTTTTT. It translates to CASRPIQTGDLFF. The full variable domain, its missing parts supplied by reference TRBV2 and TRBJ2-2, is EPEVTQTPSHQVTQMGQEVILRCVPISNHLYFYWYRQILGQKVEFLVSFYNNEISEKSEIFDDQFSVERPDGSNFTLKIRSTKLEDSAMYFCASRPIQTGDLFFGEGSRLTVL.

The chain links TRBV30 to TRBJ2-3; D perhaps matches TRBD2 (7 bases). The germline gives CDR1 GTSNPN, CDR2 SVGIG (reference sequence). The CDR3 runs to 13 residues. Trimming removed 2 bases at V and 8 bases at J, with 14 bases between. CDR3 nucleotide sequence: TGTGCCTGGAGTCTGGGGGGGGGCGGTACGCAGTATTTT. Translation: CAWSLGGGGTQYF.

This clonotype was recorded many times. The chain recombines TRBV12-3 or TRBV12-4 with TRBJ2-2; the D gene is possibly TRBD2 (6 bases). Trimming removed 5 bases from V and 5 bases from J, with 12 bases in between. The CDR3 covers 14 residues. CDR3 amino acids: CASSPGLATGELFF. In nucleotides, the CDR3 is TGTGCCAGCAGTCCGGGACTTGCAACCGGGGAGCTGTTTTTT.

In regard to this clonotype: One end of the junction fails to match germline, which may point to a read error. This sequence joins TRBV6-1 and TRBJ1-2; TRBD1 is a possible D gene (5 bases). Germline CDR1 and CDR2: MNHNS and SASEGT. The CDR3 runs 13 residues. The CDR3 DNA sequence: TGTGCCATCAGTGCCGGCGGGGGTGATGGCTACACCTTC. Translated, it gives CAISAGGGDGYTF.

This clonotype was recorded many times. This chain connects TRBV6-5 to TRBJ1-1; D gene unclear. Germline V gene lookup returns CDR1 MNHEY and CDR2 SVGAGI. The CDR3 spans 16 residues. V lost 4 bases to trimming and J lost 4 bases, with 19 bases between them. This chain's CDR3 is CASSSQSWARGTEAFF. CDR3 sequence (DNA): TGTGCCAGCAGTTCCCAGTCGTGGGCCCGCGGCACTGAAGCTTTCTTT.

As DNA, the CDR3 is TGCGCCAGCAGCCAACCCCGGACAGGGAACTATGGCTACACCTTC. Residues: CASSQPRTGNYGYTF. The rearrangement joins TRBV4-1 to TRBJ1-2; 8 nucleotides agree with TRBD1. Germline CDR1 is MGHRA and CDR2 is YSYEKL. Germline trimming cut 2 bases from V and 2 bases from J; bases unmatched to any gene: 4. This CDR3 is built from 15 residues.

Many counts were recorded for this clonotype. The chain is built from TRBV12-3 or TRBV12-4 and TRBJ1-3; D is uncertain. The CDR3 sequence is 14 residues long. V gave up 2 bases and J gave up 4 bases, with 9 bases separating them. The CDR3, as DNA: TGTGCCAGCAGTTTATGGGGATTCGGAAACACCATATATTTT. Its translation is CASSLWGFGNTIYF.

This clonotype has at least ten counts. This chain links TRBV5-4 with TRBJ2-5; the D is unclear. The germline CDR1 and CDR2 sequences are SGHNT and YYREEE (reference sequence). The V end lost 4 bases, the J end lost 2 bases, and 12 bases lay between the germline ends. This CDR3 spans 14 amino acids. The CDR3 DNA reads as TGTGCCAGCAGCCTCGACCTAGGGCAAGAGACCCAGTACTTC. It codes for CASSLDLGQETQYF.

The sample holds a few counts of this clonotype. The V call is TRBV3-1, the J call TRBJ1-1; D possibly corresponds to TRBD1 (5 bases). The germline V and J ends were trimmed by 4 bases and 7 bases, with 16 bases remaining between them. CDR3 length: 14 amino acids. Germline values: CDR1 LGHDT, CDR2 YNNKEL (reference sequence). This CDR3 is CASSPLLTTVEAFF. The CDR3 DNA is TGTGCCAGCAGCCCCTTATTGACGACAGTTGAAGCTTTCTTT. Variable domain in full (rest from reference TRBV3-1 and TRBJ1-1): DTAVSQTPKYLVTQMGNDKSIKCEQNLGHDTMYWYKQDSKKFLKIMFSYNNKELIINETVPNRFSPKSPDKAHLNLHINSLELGDSAVYFCASSPLLTTVEAFFGQGTRLTVV.

This clonotype was observed at least ten times. This chain connects TRBV28 to TRBJ2-5; D unclear. The CDR3 has 13 amino acids. Germline values: CDR1 MDHEN, CDR2 SYDVKM. V lost 5 bases to trimming and J lost 5 bases, with 12 bases between them. CDR3 loop: CASSSLIAETQYF. The DNA for the CDR3 is TGTGCCAGCAGTAGCCTTATCGCGGAGACCCAGTACTTC.

This clonotype is classed as medium-sized. The rearrangement joins TRBV15 to TRBJ1-5; D call uncertain. In germline, CDR1 is LNHNV, CDR2 YYDKDF (reference sequence). V lost 3 bases and J lost 5, with 8 bases in between. The CDR3 loop spans 13 amino acids. The CDR3 sequence is CATSSRIDQPQHF. CDR3 DNA sequence: TGTGCCACCAGCAGCAGAATAGATCAGCCCCAGCATTTT.

This clonotype was counted between two and nine times. The chain uses TRBV28 and TRBJ2-6; either TRBD1 or TRBD2 may fit D (6 bases each). The CDR3 has 15 amino acids. CDR1 and CDR2 from the germline V gene are MDHEN and SYDVKM. Trimming removed 6 bases at V and 1 base at J, with 10 bases between. The CDR3 loop reads CASRPGASGANVLTF. The CDR3 DNA follows: TGTGCCAGCAGGCCGGGGGCGTCTGGGGCCAACGTCCTGACTTTC.

This clonotype has a count of ten or more. The chain has TRBV14 and TRBJ2-5; the D gene is possibly TRBD2 (6 bases). The CDR3 consists of 13 residues. Germline CDR1 SGHDN, CDR2 FVKESK. Between the trimmed V and J ends, which lost 4 bases and 2 bases, there was a span of 8 bases. The CDR3 DNA sequence: TGTGCCAGCAGCCCGGGACTTCAAGAGACCCAGTACTTC. It yields the protein CASSPGLQETQYF.

This clonotype showed up many times. This chain links TRBV28 with TRBJ2-7; a weak D match, TRBD1 (5 bases). The CDR3 contains 16 residues. V lost 4 bases to trimming and J lost 4 bases, with 20 bases between them. Germline CDR1 reads MDHEN; CDR2 reads SYDVKM. CDR3 sequence (DNA): TGTGCCAGCAGTTCCGCCGGCAGGGCGGTCGTTTACGAGCAGTACTTC. This gives the protein CASSSAGRAVVYEQYF. Supplemented by reference TRBV28 and TRBJ2-7, the full variable domain reads DVKVTQSSRYLVKRTGEKVFLECVQDMDHENMFWYRQDPGLGLRLIYFSYDVKMKEKGDIPEGYSVSREKKERFSLILESASTNQTSMYLCASSSAGRAVVYEQYFGPGTRLTVT.

The chain couples TRBV7-9 to TRBJ1-1; D uncertain. The CDR3 spans 14 residues. With 1 base removed from V and 6 bases from J, the gap between germline ends came to 12 bases. Germline CDR1 and CDR2: SEHNR and FQNEAQ (reference sequence). The CDR3 loop reads CASSLDDLAPEAFF. The CDR3 DNA is TGTGCCAGCAGCTTAGACGATTTGGCCCCTGAAGCTTTCTTT.

Turning to this clonotype: Just one base apart from a much larger clone, this may be a read error. V usage is TRBV6-1 and J usage is TRBJ2-3, with 10 bases matching TRBD2. Unmatched junction bases numbered 2, after V lost 3 bases and J lost 2 bases. This CDR3 contains 15 residues. The germline V gene encodes CDR1 MNHNS and CDR2 SASEGT. DNA for the CDR3: TGTGCCAGCAGTGACGGGACTAGCGACACAGATACGCAGTATTTT. This gives the protein CASSDGTSDTDTQYF.

This clonotype was counted ten times or more. The CDR3 sequence: CATRTGGRSNQPQHF. CDR3 DNA: TGTGCCACCCGGACAGGGGGCCGGAGCAATCAGCCCCAGCATTTT. The chain has TRBV28 and TRBJ1-5, with 11 positions matching TRBD1. This CDR3 is built from 15 residues. With V trimmed by 10 bases and J by 1 base, 6 bases remained unmatched. The V gene's germline CDR1 is MDHEN and CDR2 SYDVKM.

This clonotype was counted between two and nine times. V and J are TRBV12-3 or TRBV12-4 and TRBJ2-5, with D perhaps matching TRBD2 (7 bases). V shed 4 bases and J shed 7 bases, with 13 bases lying between them. CDR3 length equals 13 residues. Here the CDR3 DNA reads TGTGCCAGCAGTTGGGGGGGCTCAGTGACCCAGTACTTC. Amino acids: CASSWGGSVTQYF.

This chain connects TRBV6-1 to TRBJ1-2; D remains ambiguous. Trimming cost V 3 bases and J 3 bases, with 5 bases left between them. This CDR3 contains 12 residues. Looked up from germline, CDR1 is MNHNS and CDR2 is SASEGT. CDR3 amino acids: CASSETDYGYTF. The DNA for the CDR3 is TGTGCCAGCAGTGAGACGGACTATGGCTACACCTTC.

This clonotype showed up many times. The rearrangement joins TRBV6-5 to TRBJ1-1; D might be TRBD1 (6 bases). V dropped 4 bases and J dropped 10 bases, with 19 bases sitting between them. Germline loops: CDR1 MNHEY, CDR2 SVGAGI. This CDR3 region has 14 residues. CDR3 residues: CASSSTGREFRAFF. The CDR3 nucleotides are TGTGCCAGCAGTTCCACAGGGAGAGAGTTCCGAGCTTTCTTT.

This clonotype has at least ten counts. The V gene is TRBV2, the J gene TRBJ2-5; D may be TRBD2 (5 bases). Germline assignment: CDR1 SNHLY and CDR2 FYNNEI. Trimming shortened V by 6 bases and J by 5 bases, and 7 bases separated the two germline ends. The CDR3 loop spans 11 amino acids. This CDR3 is CASRGAETQYF. The CDR3 DNA is TGTGCCAGCAGGGGAGCGGAGACCCAGTACTTC.

This clonotype was recorded many times. The CDR3 DNA sequence: TGTGCCTGGAGTACCCTGGAGGTATCGAACACTGAAGCTTTCTTT. The encoded protein is CAWSTLEVSNTEAFF. V gene TRBV30 combines with J gene TRBJ1-1; the D is unclear. Germline V gene lookup returns CDR1 GTSNPN and CDR2 SVGIG (reference sequence). The CDR3 sequence is 15 residues long. The germline V and J ends were trimmed by 2 bases and 1 base, with 14 bases remaining between them.

About this clonotype: It may be a read error: a sequence one base away is much more abundant. J is TRBJ2-5 and V is TRBV11-3, with 9 bases matching TRBD2. CDR1 is SGHNT and CDR2 is YENEEA in the germline V gene. The CDR3 consists of 14 residues. CDR3 region: CASSRGGASETEYF. The CDR3 nucleotides read TGTGCCAGCAGCCGCGGGGGGGCCTCAGAGACCGAGTACTTC.

This clonotype came up many times. The rearrangement joins TRBV20-1 to TRBJ1-1, with 8 bases that match TRBD1. Trimming at V came to 4 bases and at J to 1 base, leaving 5 bases not matched to a gene. There are 14 residues in the CDR3. Per germline, CDR1 DFQATT and CDR2 SNEGSKA (reference sequence). The CDR3: CSATTGVTNTEAFF. The CDR3 bases are TGCAGTGCTACGACAGGGGTTACGAACACTGAAGCTTTCTTT.

This clonotype has only a few counts. The rearrangement links TRBV29-1 to TRBJ2-2; 8 bases agree with TRBD2. The CDR3 sequence is 14 residues long. CDR1 and CDR2 from the germline V gene are SQVTM and ANQGSEA. Trimming removed 6 bases from V and 0 bases from J; junction bases left unmatched: 3. In DNA, the CDR3 is TGCAGCGTGGCGGGGGGCCCGAACACCGGGGAGCTGTTTTTT. Protein product: CSVAGGPNTGELFF.

Only a few counts were recorded for this clonotype. A much larger clone sits a single nucleotide away, making a read error possible. The rearrangement uses TRBV13 and TRBJ2-2; 9 positions agree with TRBD1. V dropped 5 bases and J dropped 3; count of bases not matched to a gene: 7. The CDR3 is 16 residues long. The germline gives CDR1 PRHDT, CDR2 FYEKMQ (reference sequence). CDR3 region: CASSSRDREYTGELFF. In nucleotides, the CDR3 is TGTGCCAGCAGCAGCCGGGACAGGGAATACACCGGGGAGCTGTTTTTT.